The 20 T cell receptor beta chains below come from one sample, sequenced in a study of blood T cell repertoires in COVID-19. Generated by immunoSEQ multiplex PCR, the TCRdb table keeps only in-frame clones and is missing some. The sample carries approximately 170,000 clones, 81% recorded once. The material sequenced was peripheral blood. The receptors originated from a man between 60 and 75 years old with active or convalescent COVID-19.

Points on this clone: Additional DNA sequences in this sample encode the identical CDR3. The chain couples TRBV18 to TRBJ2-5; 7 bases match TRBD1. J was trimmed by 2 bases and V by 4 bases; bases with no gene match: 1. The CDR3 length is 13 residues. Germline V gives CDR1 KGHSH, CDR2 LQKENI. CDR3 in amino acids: CASSRGQQETQYF. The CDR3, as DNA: TGTGCCAGCTCACGGGGACAGCAAGAGACCCAGTACTTC.

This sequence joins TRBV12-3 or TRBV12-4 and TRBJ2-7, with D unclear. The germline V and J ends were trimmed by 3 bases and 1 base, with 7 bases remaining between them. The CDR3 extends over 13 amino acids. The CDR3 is CASSFLRSYEQYF. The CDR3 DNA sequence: TGTGCCAGCAGTTTCCTGCGGTCCTACGAGCAGTACTTC.

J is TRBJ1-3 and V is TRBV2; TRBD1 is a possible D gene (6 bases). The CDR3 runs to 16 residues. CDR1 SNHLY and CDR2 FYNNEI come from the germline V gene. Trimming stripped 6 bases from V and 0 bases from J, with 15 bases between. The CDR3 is CASSEGHPSSGNTIYF. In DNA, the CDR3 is TGTGCCAGCAGCGAGGGACACCCGAGCTCTGGAAACACCATATATTTT.

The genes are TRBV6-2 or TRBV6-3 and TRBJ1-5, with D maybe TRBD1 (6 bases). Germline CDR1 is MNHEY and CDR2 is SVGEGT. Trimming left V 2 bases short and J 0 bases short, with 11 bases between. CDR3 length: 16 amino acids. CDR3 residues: CASSYGTHYSNQPQHF. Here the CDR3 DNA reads TGTGCCAGCAGTTACGGGACACATTATAGCAATCAGCCCCAGCATTTT.

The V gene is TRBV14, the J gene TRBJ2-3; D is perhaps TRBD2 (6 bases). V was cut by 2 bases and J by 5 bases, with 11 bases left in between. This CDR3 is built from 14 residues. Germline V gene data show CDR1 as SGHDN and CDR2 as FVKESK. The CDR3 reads CASSQQRVVDTQYF. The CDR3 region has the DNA TGTGCCAGCAGCCAACAGCGGGTGGTAGATACGCAGTATTTT.

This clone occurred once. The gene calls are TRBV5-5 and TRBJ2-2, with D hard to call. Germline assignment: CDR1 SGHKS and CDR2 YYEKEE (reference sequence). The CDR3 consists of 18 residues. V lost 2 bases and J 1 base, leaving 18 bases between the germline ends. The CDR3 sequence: CASSFVRSGSKNTGELFF. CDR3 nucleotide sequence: TGTGCCAGCAGCTTTGTGAGGAGTGGTTCTAAGAACACCGGGGAGCTGTTTTTT. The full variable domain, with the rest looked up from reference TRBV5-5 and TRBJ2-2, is DAGVTQSPTHLIKTRGQQVTLRCSPISGHKSVSWYQQVLGQGPQFIFQYYEKEERGRGNFPDRFSARQFPNYSSELNVNALLLGDSALYLCASSFVRSGSKNTGELFFGEGSRLTVL.

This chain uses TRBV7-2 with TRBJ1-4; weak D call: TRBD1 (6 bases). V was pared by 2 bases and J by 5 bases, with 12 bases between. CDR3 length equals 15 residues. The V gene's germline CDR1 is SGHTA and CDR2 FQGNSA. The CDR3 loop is CASSLYGGTNEKLFF. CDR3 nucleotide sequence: TGTGCCAGCAGCTTATATGGGGGCACAAATGAAAAACTGTTTTTT.

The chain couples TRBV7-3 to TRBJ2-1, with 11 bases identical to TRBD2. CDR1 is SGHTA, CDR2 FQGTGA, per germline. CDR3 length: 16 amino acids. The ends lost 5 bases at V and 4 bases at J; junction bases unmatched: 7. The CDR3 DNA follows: TGTGCCAGCAGCGGGCAGACTAGCGGGACTTACAATGAGCAGTTCTTC. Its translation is CASSGQTSGTYNEQFF.

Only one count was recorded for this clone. The CDR3 DNA sequence: TGTGCCAGTAGCCTAGTTGGTGAAGCTTTCTTT. Its protein is CASSLVGEAFF. V is TRBV19 and J is TRBJ1-1; the D is unclear. Germline V CDR1 and CDR2: LNHDA, SQIVND (reference sequence). The CDR3 is 11 residues long. Trimming took 6 bases from V and 7 from J, leaving 9 bases between them.

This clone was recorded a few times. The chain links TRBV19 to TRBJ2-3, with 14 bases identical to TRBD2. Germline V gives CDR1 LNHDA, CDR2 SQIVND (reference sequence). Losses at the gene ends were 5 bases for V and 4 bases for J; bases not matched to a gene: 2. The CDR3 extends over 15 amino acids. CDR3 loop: CASSPGLAGADTQYF. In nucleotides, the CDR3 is TGTGCCAGTAGTCCGGGACTAGCGGGAGCAGATACGCAGTATTTT.

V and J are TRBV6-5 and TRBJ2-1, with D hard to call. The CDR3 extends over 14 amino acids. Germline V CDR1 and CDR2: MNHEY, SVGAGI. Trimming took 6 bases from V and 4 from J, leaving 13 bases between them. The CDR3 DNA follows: TGTGCCAGCAGATTCGAGGAAAGGTACAATGAGCAGTTCTTC. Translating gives CASRFEERYNEQFF.

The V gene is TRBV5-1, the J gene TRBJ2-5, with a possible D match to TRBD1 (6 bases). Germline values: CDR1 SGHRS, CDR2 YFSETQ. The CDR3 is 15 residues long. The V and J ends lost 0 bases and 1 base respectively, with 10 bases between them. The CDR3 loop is CASSLAGHLQETQYF. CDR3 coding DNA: TGCGCCAGCAGCTTGGCGGGACATCTCCAAGAGACCCAGTACTTC. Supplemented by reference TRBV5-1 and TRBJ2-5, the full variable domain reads KAGVTQTPRYLIKTRGQQVTLSCSPISGHRSVSWYQQTPGQGLQFLFEYFSETQRNKGNFPGRFSGRQFSNSRSEMNVSTLELGDSALYLCASSLAGHLQETQYFGPGTRLLVL.

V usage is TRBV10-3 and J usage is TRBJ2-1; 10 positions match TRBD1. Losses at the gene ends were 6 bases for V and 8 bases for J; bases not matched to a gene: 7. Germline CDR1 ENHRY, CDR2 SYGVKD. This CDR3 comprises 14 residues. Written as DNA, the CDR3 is TGTGCCATCAGAATGACAGGGGGCGAGCATGAGCAGTTCTTC. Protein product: CAIRMTGGEHEQFF.

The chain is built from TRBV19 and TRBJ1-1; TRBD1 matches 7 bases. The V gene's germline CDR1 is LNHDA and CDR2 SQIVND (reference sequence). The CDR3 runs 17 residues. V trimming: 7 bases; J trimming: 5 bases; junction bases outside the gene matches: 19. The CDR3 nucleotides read TGTGCCAGTAATACAGGGGTCGGTACATCGTTCGTGACTGAAGCTTTCTTT. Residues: CASNTGVGTSFVTEAFF.

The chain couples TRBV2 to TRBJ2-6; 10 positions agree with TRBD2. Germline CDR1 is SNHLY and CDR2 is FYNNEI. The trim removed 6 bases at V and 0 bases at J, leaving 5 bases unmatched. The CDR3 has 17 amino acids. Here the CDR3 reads CASSGLAVSSGANVLTF. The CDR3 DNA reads TGTGCCAGCAGCGGACTAGCGGTTAGCTCTGGGGCCAACGTCCTGACTTTC.

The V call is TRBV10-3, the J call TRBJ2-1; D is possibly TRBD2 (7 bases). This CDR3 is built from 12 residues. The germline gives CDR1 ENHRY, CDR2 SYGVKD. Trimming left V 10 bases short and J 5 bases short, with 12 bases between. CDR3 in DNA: TGTGCCACCAAGGGGGGGAACAATGAGCAGTTCTTC. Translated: CATKGGNNEQFF.

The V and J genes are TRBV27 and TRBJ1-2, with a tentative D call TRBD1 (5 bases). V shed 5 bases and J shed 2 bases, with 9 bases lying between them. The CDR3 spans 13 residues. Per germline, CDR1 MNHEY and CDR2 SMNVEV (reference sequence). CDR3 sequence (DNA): TGTGCCAGCAGTGGGGGGGGGAACTATGGCTACACCTTC. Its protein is CASSGGGNYGYTF.

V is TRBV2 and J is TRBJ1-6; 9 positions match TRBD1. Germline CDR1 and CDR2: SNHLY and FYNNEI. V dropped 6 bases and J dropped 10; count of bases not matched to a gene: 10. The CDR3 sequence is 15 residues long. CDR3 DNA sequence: TGTGCCAGCAGGGCCGGGACAGGGATATACTCACCCCTCCACTTT. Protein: CASRAGTGIYSPLHF.

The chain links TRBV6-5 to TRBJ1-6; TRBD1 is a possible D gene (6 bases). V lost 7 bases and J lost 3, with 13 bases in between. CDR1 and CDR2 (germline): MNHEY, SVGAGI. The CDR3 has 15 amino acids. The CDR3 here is CASNSQGGYNSPLHF. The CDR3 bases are TGTGCCAGCAACTCACAGGGTGGCTATAATTCACCCCTCCACTTT.

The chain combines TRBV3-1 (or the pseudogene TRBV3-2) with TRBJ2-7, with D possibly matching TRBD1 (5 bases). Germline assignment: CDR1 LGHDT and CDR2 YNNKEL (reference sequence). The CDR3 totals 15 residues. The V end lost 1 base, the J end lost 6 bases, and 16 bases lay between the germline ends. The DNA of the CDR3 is TGTGCCAGCAGCCAAGTGGGCAGGGTAGGCTCCGAGCAGTACTTC. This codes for CASSQVGRVGSEQYF.